The entry below describes one TCR beta chain. As yet, its antigen is unknown. The data derive from a study of spatial heterogeneity in lung cancer. Study outcomes and limitations: Tumors with more nonsynonymous mutations had more expanded intratumoral alpha and beta TCRs.

The sample's time point: sample taken at primary tumor resection. Whole RNA was taken from tumor, nontumor lung or frozen PBMC; it was then sequenced unsorted. Unique molecular identifiers, one per molecule, were present on every TCR cDNA molecule. Each CDR3 protein is one row after TCRdb ran MiXCR on the 5' RACE reads. The table has 9,800 or so distinct CDR3 sequences, more than 5% seen once. The CDR3 spans 13 residues. V lost 3 bases and J 7 bases, leaving 10 bases between the germline ends. The origin of this receptor is a male donor with early-stage non-small cell lung cancer. The source was lung tumor tissue, collected at surgery. J is TRBJ1-5 and V is TRBV12-3 or TRBV12-4, with TRBD1 as a possible D gene (5 bases). CDR3 sequence reads: CASSFGGGQPQHF. In DNA form, the CDR3 reads TGTGCCAGCAGTTTCGGGGGGGGACAGCCCCAGCATTTT.